These 4 T cell receptor beta chains came from one sample sequenced in a study of blood T cell repertoires in COVID-19 (TCRdb year 2020). Receptors were amplified or captured by the immunoSEQ multiplex PCR assay. Sourced from immuneACCESS, this table was stored by TCRdb with only in-frame sequences that have V and J called. A share of the clones is absent; for the studies checked, an unresolved V gene accounts for under half, and the remainder has no known explanation. In all, the sample holds hundreds of thousands of clones, and more than 85% of those were seen once. Jointly, the top ten make up about 3% of the sample. Material: peripheral blood. The origin of the receptors is a human donor in a cohort sampled during active COVID-19.

This chain joins TRBV9 and TRBJ2-2; 9 nucleotides agree with TRBD1. Germline V gene sequence: CDR1 SGDLS, CDR2 YYNGEE. With 4 bases clipped from V and 7 bases from J, the junction kept 8 bases outside the gene matches. This CDR3 has 15 amino acids. CDR3 in amino acids: CASSPRTGEGGELFF. CDR3 nucleotides: TGTGCCAGCAGCCCCAGGACAGGGGAGGGCGGGGAGCTGTTTTTT.

In nucleotides, the CDR3 is TGCGCCAGCAGCCCCCCTCGGGCGGGGGGCCCCGGGGAGCTGTTTTTT. Amino acid sequence: CASSPPRAGGPGELFF. The chain employs TRBV4-1 and TRBJ2-2, with 8 bases aligning to TRBD2. The CDR3 spans 16 residues. With V trimmed by 4 bases and J by 6 bases, 10 bases remained unmatched. The germline CDR1 and CDR2 sequences are MGHRA and YSYEKL.

The genes are TRBV20-1 and TRBJ2-5; TRBD2 aligns across 7 bases. Germline V gives CDR1 DFQATT, CDR2 SNEGSKA (reference sequence). The V and J ends lost 3 bases and 2 bases, in that order; junction bases with no gene match: 15. This CDR3 has 17 residues. The CDR3 here is CSASKPLELAYQETQYF. In nucleotides, the CDR3 is TGCAGTGCTAGTAAACCCCTCGAACTAGCGTATCAAGAGACCCAGTACTTC.

The chain has TRBV4-1 and TRBJ2-7; D might be TRBD2 (6 bases). The CDR3 covers 15 residues. Germline CDR1 MGHRA, CDR2 YSYEKL. Trimming cost V 0 bases and J 2 bases, with 11 bases left between them. This chain's CDR3 is CASSQDRRGAYEQYF. The CDR3 region has the DNA TGCGCCAGCAGCCAAGATCGGCGGGGAGCCTACGAGCAGTACTTC.